These T cell receptor beta chains were read from a single sample in a study of T cell responses to AZD1222 COVID-19 vaccine. Measured with immunoSEQ multiplex PCR; TCRdb has only the in-frame clones, and not every one. The sample carries roughly 100,000 clones, roughly 87% recorded once. Specimen: peripheral blood, collected on day 0 of AZD1222 vaccination. These receptors all stem from an adult in good health. The CDR3 runs from the conserved cysteine through the conserved F or W. D genes are given only for firm matches. Clone size is stated in some rows and not others, as once, few, many or a class when expanded.

TRBV7-2	TRBJ1-6	-	-	TGTGCCAGCAGCGGACATAATAATTCACCCCTCCACTTT	CASSGHNNSPLHF
TRBV5-6	TRBJ1-4	-	-	TGTGCCAGCAGCTTGGAAAACGAAAAACTGTTTTTT	CASSLENEKLFF
TRBV18	TRBJ2-5	-	TRBD1	TGTGCCAGCTCTAGAGACAGGGCTCAAGAGACCCAGTACTTC	CASSRDRAQETQYF
TRBV6-2/TRBV6-3	TRBJ2-1	-	-	TGTGCCAGCACCCCCGAGGGGGGGGTCAATGAGCAGTTCTTC	CASTPEGGVNEQFF
TRBV2	TRBJ2-1	once	TRBD2	TGTGCCAGCAGTGAATATGGACTAGCGGGGGAGCAGTTCTTC	CASSEYGLAGEQFF
TRBV4-2	TRBJ1-5	-	TRBD1	TGTGCCAGCAGCCATACCCAGACAGGGGGCAATCAGCCCCAGCATTTT	CASSHTQTGGNQPQHF
TRBV19	TRBJ1-2	-	-	TGTGCCAGTAGTATGACAGGCGGTGGTTATGGCTACACCTTC	CASSMTGGGYGYTF
TRBV7-3	TRBJ1-1	-	TRBD1	TGTGCCAGCAGCTTAACCGGGACAGGGGGCGCAGGGACTGAAGCTTTCTTT	CASSLTGTGGAGTEAFF
TRBV7-8	TRBJ1-1	-	-	TGTGCCACCACGTACACAGGGATGAACACTGAAGCTTTCTTT	CATTYTGMNTEAFF
TRBV12-3/TRBV12-4	TRBJ1-1	-	-	TGTGCCAGCAGTCTAGGGGTGGCCACTGAAGCTTTCTTT	CASSLGVATEAFF
TRBV7-9	TRBJ1-4	-	-	TGTGCCAGCAGCTTGGGGGTGGGTGAAAAACTGTTTTTT	CASSLGVGEKLFF
TRBV3-1/TRBV3-2	TRBJ2-3	-	-	TGTGCCAGCAGCCAAGAGAGACAGAATACGCAGTATTTT	CASSQERQNTQYF
TRBV6-6	TRBJ2-1	-	TRBD2	TGTGCCAGCAGTCCGGGGTGGCGGGGGGGCCTCCTCAATGAGCAGTTCTTC	CASSPGWRGGLLNEQFF
TRBV28	TRBJ2-7	-	-	TGTGCCAGCAGGCTATTTAGGGGACCCAGGAGGTCCTACGAGCAGTACTTC	CASRLFRGPRRSYEQYF
TRBV5-1	TRBJ2-7	once	-	TGCGCCAGCAGTTTTCTCGGAGGGGTCTCCTACGAGCAGTACTTC	CASSFLGGVSYEQYF
TRBV2	TRBJ1-1	-	-	TGTGCCAGCAGTGAGGAGGGGAGAGCTTTCTTT	CASSEEGRAFF
TRBV7-2	TRBJ1-4	-	TRBD1	TGTGCCAGCAGCGCCGCGACAGGGAGGTCTGAAAAACTGTTTTTT	CASSAATGRSEKLFF
TRBV5-6	TRBJ2-7	few	-	TGTGCCAGCAGCTGGGAAGGGAGCTCCTACGAGCAGTACTTC	CASSWEGSSYEQYF
TRBV30	TRBJ1-6	many	TRBD1	TGTGCCTGGAGACCACCAGGGGGTTCGACACCCCTCCACTTT	CAWRPPGGSTPLHF
TRBV12-5	TRBJ2-3	-	TRBD2	TGTGCTAGTGGTTTGGTAGTAGGCGGGGGGGCTGTAGATACGCAGTATTTT	CASGLVVGGGAVDTQYF
TRBV6-5	TRBJ1-2	-	-	TGTGCCAGCAGTGACTCTCACTATGGCTACACCTTC	CASSDSHYGYTF
TRBV25-1	TRBJ2-3	-	-	TGTGCCAGCAGATCATTTGTCGTGGGGGGCCGGGGAGATACGCAGTATTTT	CASRSFVVGGRGDTQYF
TRBV11-1	TRBJ2-1	few	-	TGTGCCAGCAGCCTCGTCGGGACCAATGAGCAGTTCTTC	CASSLVGTNEQFF
TRBV7-2	TRBJ2-5	-	-	TGTGCCAGCAGCTTATACCCGGAGGACTACCTCCGGGAGACCCAGTACTTC	CASSLYPEDYLRETQYF
TRBV2	TRBJ1-5	-	-	-	CASSDSVRGVQPQHF
TRBV7-9	TRBJ2-3	once	-	TGTGCCATCTGGGGGGATACGCAGTATTTT	CAIWGDTQYF
TRBV7-8	TRBJ1-4	-	-	TGTGCCAGCAGCTTACGCGGACGAGACGATGAAAAACTGTTTTTT	CASSLRGRDDEKLFF
TRBV6-5	TRBJ1-2	-	TRBD1	TGTGCCAGCACCGGGACAGGGAGGCCCTATGGCTACACCTTC	CASTGTGRPYGYTF
TRBV27	TRBJ2-7	-	-	TGTGCCAGCAGTTTATCGCTGGTCTCCTACGAGCAGTACTTC	CASSLSLVSYEQYF
TRBV5-6	TRBJ1-1	-	-	TGTGCCAGCAGTGTTTCCACGGAAGCTTTCTTT	CASSVSTEAFF
TRBV19	TRBJ2-3	-	TRBD2	TGTGCCAGTAGGGCTAGCGGGGACACAGATACGCAGTATTTT	CASRASGDTDTQYF
TRBV10-3	TRBJ1-1	-	-	TGTGCCATCAGTGACAAACGCACTGAAGCTTTCTTT	CAISDKRTEAFF
TRBV9	TRBJ1-2	-	-	TGTGCCAGCAGCGTAGCCCAGACTCGGGGCTACACCTTC	CASSVAQTRGYTF
TRBV12-3/TRBV12-4	TRBJ2-7	-	-	TGTGCCAGCAATCCCACCCTATCGGGAGAGCAGTACTTC	CASNPTLSGEQYF
TRBV7-6	TRBJ2-2	-	TRBD1	TGTGCCAGCAGCCTGGGGACAGGGAAAGCCGGGGAGCTGTTTTTT	CASSLGTGKAGELFF
TRBV11-1	TRBJ1-1	-	TRBD1	TGTGCCAGCAGCTCTACAGGGGGCGGCACTGAAGCTTTCTTT	CASSSTGGGTEAFF
TRBV7-9	TRBJ2-3	-	-	TGTGCCAGCAGCTACCCTACGTCAACAGATACGCAGTATTTT	CASSYPTSTDTQYF
TRBV3-1/TRBV3-2	TRBJ2-5	-	TRBD2	TGTGCCAGCAGCCCCAGACTAGCGGGGGGGCCAGAGACCCAGTACTTC	CASSPRLAGGPETQYF
TRBV3-1/TRBV3-2	TRBJ2-7	-	-	TGTGCCAGCAGCGCAGACCTGACTAGCGAGCAGTACTTC	CASSADLTSEQYF
TRBV30	TRBJ1-6	-	-	TGTGCCTGGAGTAGCGGGTTCGATAATTCACCCCTCCACTTT	CAWSSGFDNSPLHF
TRBV7-8	TRBJ2-1	-	TRBD2	TGTGCCAGCAGCTTAGCCTTCGGGGGAGGGAATGAGCAGTTCTTC	CASSLAFGGGNEQFF
TRBV6-5	TRBJ1-6	-	-	TGTGCCAGCAGTACGGGACGTCATAATTCACCCCTCCACTTT	CASSTGRHNSPLHF
TRBV5-1	TRBJ1-5	few	-	TGCGCCAGCAGCCCGGGGCAGGGACATCAGCCCCAGCATTTT	CASSPGQGHQPQHF
TRBV5-1	TRBJ2-3	-	TRBD2	TGCGCCAGCAGCGCCGGGACTAGCCGGACAGATACGCAGTATTTT	CASSAGTSRTDTQYF
TRBV19	TRBJ1-1	-	-	TGTGCCAGTAGCCGCCACAGGGAAAACACTGAAGCTTTCTTT	CASSRHRENTEAFF
TRBV7-2	TRBJ1-2	-	-	TGTGCCAGCAGCTTAGTCTTGGGGGATGCTGGCTACACCTTC	CASSLVLGDAGYTF
TRBV24-1	TRBJ2-3	-	-	TGTGCCACCAGTGATCCGGCGGGGAACACAGATACGCAGTATTTT	CATSDPAGNTDTQYF
TRBV15	TRBJ1-3	-	-	TGTGCCACCAGCAGAGATGAAGGGGGTTATGGAAACACCATATATTTT	CATSRDEGGYGNTIYF
TRBV7-9	TRBJ1-4	-	-	TGTGCCAGCAGCGCCAGCGGTTGGGAAAAACTGTTTTTT	CASSASGWEKLFF
TRBV6-1	TRBJ1-1	-	-	TGTGCCAGCAGTGAAAGATTGAGGAATGCTTTCTTT	CASSERLRNAFF